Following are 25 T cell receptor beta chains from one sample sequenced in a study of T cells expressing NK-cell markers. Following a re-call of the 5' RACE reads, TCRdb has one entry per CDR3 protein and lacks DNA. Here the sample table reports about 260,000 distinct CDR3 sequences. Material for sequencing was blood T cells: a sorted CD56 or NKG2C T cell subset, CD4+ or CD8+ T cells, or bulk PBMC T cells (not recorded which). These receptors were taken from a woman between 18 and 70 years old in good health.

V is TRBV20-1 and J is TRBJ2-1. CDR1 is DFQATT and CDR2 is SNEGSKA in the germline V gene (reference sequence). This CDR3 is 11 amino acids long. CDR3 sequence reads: CSASRGNEQFF.

The CDR3 reads CASSTRQGANYEQYF. This chain connects TRBV12-3 or TRBV12-4 to TRBJ2-7; TCRdb gives TRBD1 as the D gene, but with no DNA this cannot be confirmed. This CDR3 is built from 15 residues.

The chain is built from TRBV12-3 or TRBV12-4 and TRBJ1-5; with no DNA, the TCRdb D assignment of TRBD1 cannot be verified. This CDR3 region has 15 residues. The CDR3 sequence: CASSLSDRPNQPQHF.

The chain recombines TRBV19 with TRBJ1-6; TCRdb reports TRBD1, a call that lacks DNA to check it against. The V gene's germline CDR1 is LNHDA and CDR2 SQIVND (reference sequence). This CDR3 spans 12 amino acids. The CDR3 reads CASRDRNSPLHF. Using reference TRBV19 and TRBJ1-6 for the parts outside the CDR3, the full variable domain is DGGITQSPKYLFRKEGQNVTLSCEQNLNHDAMYWYRQDPGQGLRLIYYSQIVNDFQKGDIAEGYSVSREKKESFPLTVTSAQKNPTAFYLCASRDRNSPLHFGNGTRLTVT.

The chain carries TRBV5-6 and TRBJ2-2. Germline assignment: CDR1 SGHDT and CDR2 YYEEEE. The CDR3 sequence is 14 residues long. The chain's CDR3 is CASKGSMNTGELFF.

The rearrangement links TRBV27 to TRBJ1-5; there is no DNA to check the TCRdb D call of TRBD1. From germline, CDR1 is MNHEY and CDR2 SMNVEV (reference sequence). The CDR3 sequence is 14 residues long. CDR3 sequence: CASSLGQGHQPQHF.

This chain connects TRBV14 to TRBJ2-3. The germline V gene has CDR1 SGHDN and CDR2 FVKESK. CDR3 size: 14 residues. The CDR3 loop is CASSQARPLSTQYF.

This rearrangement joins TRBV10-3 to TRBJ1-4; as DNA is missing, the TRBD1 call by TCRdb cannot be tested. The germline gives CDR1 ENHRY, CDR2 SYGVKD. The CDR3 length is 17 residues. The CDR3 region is CATHATAPGRNNEKLFF.

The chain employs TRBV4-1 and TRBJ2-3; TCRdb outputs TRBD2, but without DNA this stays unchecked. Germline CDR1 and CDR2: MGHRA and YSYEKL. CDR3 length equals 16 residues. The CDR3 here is CASSQDWSGGSYTQYF.

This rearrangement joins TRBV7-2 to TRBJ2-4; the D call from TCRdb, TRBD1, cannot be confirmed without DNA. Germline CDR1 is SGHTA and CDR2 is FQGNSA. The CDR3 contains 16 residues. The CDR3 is CASSLGGSGRQNIQYF. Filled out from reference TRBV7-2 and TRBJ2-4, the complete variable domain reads GAGVSQSPSNKVTEKGKDVELRCDPISGHTALYWYRQSLGQGLEFLIYFQGNSAPDKSGLPSDRFSAERTGGSVSTLTIQRTQQEDSAVYLCASSLGGSGRQNIQYFGAGTRLSVL.

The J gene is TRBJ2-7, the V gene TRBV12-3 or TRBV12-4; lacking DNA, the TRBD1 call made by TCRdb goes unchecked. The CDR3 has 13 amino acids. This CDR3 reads CASSRDISYEQYF.

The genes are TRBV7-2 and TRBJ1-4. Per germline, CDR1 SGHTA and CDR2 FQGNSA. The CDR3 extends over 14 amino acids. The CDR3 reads CASSLPPVNEKLFF.

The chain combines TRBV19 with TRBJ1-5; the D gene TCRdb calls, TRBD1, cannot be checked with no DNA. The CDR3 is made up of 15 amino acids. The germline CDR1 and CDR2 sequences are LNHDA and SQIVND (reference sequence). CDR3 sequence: CASSIRDLSNQPQHF.

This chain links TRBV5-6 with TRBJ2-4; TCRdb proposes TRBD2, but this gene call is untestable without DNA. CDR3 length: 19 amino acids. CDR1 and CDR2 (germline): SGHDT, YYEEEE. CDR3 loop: CASSPGTQGTILAKNIQYF.

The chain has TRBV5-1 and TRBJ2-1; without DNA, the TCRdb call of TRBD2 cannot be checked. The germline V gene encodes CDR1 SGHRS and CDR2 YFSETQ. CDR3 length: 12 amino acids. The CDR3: CASSPAVRPWVF.

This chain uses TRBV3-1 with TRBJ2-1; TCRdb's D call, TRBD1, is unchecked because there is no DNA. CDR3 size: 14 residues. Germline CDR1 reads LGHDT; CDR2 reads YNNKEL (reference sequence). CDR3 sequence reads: CASRGQAIANEQFF.

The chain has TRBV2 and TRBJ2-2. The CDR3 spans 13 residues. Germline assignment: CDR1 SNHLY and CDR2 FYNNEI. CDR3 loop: CASTESVTGELFF. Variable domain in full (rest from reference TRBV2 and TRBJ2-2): EPEVTQTPSHQVTQMGQEVILRCVPISNHLYFYWYRQILGQKVEFLVSFYNNEISEKSEIFDDQFSVERPDGSNFTLKIRSTKLEDSAMYFCASTESVTGELFFGEGSRLTVL.

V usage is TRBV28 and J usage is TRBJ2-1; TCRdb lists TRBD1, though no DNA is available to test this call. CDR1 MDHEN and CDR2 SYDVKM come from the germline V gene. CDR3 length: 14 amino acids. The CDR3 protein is CASSFRRGYNEQFF.

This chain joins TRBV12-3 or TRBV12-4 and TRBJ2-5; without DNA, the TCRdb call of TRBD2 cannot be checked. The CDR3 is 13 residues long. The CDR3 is CASSRTSGVDQYF.

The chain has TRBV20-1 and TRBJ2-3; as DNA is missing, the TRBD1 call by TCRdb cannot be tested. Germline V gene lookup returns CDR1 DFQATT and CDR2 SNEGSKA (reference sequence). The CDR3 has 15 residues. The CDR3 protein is CSAYRQGAGTDTQYF.

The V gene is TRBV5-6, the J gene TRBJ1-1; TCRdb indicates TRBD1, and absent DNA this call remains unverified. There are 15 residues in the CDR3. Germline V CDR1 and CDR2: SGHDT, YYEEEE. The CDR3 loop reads CASSLERGARPQAFF.

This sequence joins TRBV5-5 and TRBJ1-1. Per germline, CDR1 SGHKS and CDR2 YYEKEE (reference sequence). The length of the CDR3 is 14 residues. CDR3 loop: CASSSGSLNTEAFF.

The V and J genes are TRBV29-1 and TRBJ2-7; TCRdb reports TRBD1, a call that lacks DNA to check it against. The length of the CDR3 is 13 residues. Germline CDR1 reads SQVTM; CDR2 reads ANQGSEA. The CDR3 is CSARWGQGGEQYF.

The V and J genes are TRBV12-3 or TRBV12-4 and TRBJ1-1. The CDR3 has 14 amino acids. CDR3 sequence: CASTTSGPNTEAFF.

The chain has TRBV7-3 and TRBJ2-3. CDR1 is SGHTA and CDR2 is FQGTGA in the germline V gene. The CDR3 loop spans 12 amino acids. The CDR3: CASSSDADTQYF. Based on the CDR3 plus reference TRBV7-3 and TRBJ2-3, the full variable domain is GAGVSQTPSNKVTEKGKYVELRCDPISGHTALYWYRQSLGQGPEFLIYFQGTGAADDSGLPNDRFFAVRPEGSVSTLKIQRTERGDSAVYLCASSSDADTQYFGPGTRLTVL.